This passage covers 31 T cell receptor beta chains from one sample sequenced in a study of T cell responses to AZD1222 COVID-19 vaccine. The repertoire was sequenced with immunoSEQ multiplex PCR; TCRdb's copy has only in-frame clones and lacks some. Of 65,000 to 85,000 clones listed, roughly 88% are singletons. The specimen comprised peripheral blood, sampled 28 days after the second dose of the MenACWY control vaccine. The receptors here all came from an adult who received the MenACWY meningococcal vaccine as a control.

This chain links TRBV23-1 with TRBJ1-2; D gene unclear. TRBV23-1 falls under the ORF class, with uncertain function. The CDR3 sequence is 18 residues long. Trimming removed 0 bases at V and 0 bases at J, with 17 bases between. The CDR3 reads CASSQSTAKRTPNYGYTF. CDR3 nucleotide sequence: TGCGCCAGCAGTCAATCGACGGCAAAACGGACTCCTAACTATGGCTACACCTTC.

V gene TRBV4-3 combines with J gene TRBJ1-5; possible D gene TRBD1, 6 bases. V lost 3 bases to trimming and J lost 3 bases, with 9 bases between them. The CDR3 has 14 residues. Germline loops: CDR1 LGHNA, CDR2 YSLEER. CDR3: CASSQDSANQPQHF. The CDR3 DNA sequence: TGCGCCAGCAGCCAGGACAGCGCCAATCAGCCCCAGCATTTT.

This chain joins TRBV29-1 and TRBJ1-1; D possibly corresponds to TRBD1 (6 bases). Trimming cost V 4 bases and J 0 bases, with 9 bases left between them. The CDR3 consists of 13 residues. Germline CDR1 and CDR2: SQVTM and ANQGSEA. The CDR3 sequence: CSVGQEMNTEAFF. CDR3 in DNA: TGCAGCGTTGGACAGGAAATGAACACTGAAGCTTTCTTT.

This clone was observed a single time. The chain joins TRBV2 to TRBJ1-6, with 10 bases lining up with TRBD1. Germline V gene sequence: CDR1 SNHLY, CDR2 FYNNEI. V shed 7 bases and J 7 bases; nucleotides not matched to a gene: 4. CDR3 size: 14 residues. CDR3 protein: CASIPDRGNSPLHF. The CDR3 DNA sequence: TGTGCCAGCATACCGGACAGGGGGAATTCACCCCTCCACTTT.

This rearrangement joins TRBV13 to TRBJ1-1; perhaps TRBD1 as D (5 bases). In germline, CDR1 is PRHDT, CDR2 FYEKMQ (reference sequence). V lost 5 bases to trimming and J lost 7 bases, with 11 bases between them. The CDR3 runs 12 residues. CDR3 residues: CASSRGALEAFF. The CDR3 DNA is TGTGCCAGCAGCAGGGGAGCACTTGAAGCTTTCTTT. The whole variable domain, filled in from reference TRBV13 and TRBJ1-1, reads AAGVIQSPRHLIKEKRETATLKCYPIPRHDTVYWYQQGPGQDPQFLISFYEKMQSDKGSIPDRFSAQQFSDYHSELNMSSLELGDSALYFCASSRGALEAFFGQGTRLTVV.

This sequence joins TRBV5-1 and TRBJ1-2; no firm D call. There are 14 residues in the CDR3. Germline V CDR1 and CDR2: SGHRS, YFSETQ. Deletions cut 1 base from V and 4 bases from J, with 11 bases between. CDR3 nucleotide sequence: TGCGCCAGCAGCTTGAATAGCTTATCCTATGGCTACACCTTC. It translates to CASSLNSLSYGYTF.

The rearrangement uses TRBV28 and TRBJ1-2; unclear D gene. Trimming left V 7 bases short and J 2 bases short, with 14 bases between. Germline V gene lookup returns CDR1 MDHEN and CDR2 SYDVKM. This CDR3 comprises 14 residues. Here the CDR3 reads CASNLPALNYGYTF. The CDR3 nucleotides read TGTGCCAGCAACTTACCGGCCTTGAACTATGGCTACACCTTC.

This chain uses TRBV7-8 with TRBJ1-5, with D possibly TRBD1 on 5 matching bases. V lost 5 bases and J 4 bases, leaving 15 bases between the germline ends. CDR1 is SGHVS, CDR2 FQNEAQ, per germline. This CDR3 comprises 15 residues. The CDR3 DNA is TGTGCCAGCAGCCCGATGGGACGGTTGAATCAGCCCCAGCATTTT. Translated: CASSPMGRLNQPQHF.

This clone occurred a few times. The chain uses TRBV6-5 and TRBJ1-3, with D maybe TRBD1 (6 bases). This CDR3 is 15 amino acids long. CDR1 MNHEY and CDR2 SVGAGI come from the germline V gene. Trimming took off 7 bases at V and 4 bases at J, with 17 bases between the two ends. The CDR3 bases are TGTGCCAGCATCTCCCGCAGGGGTTCAGGAAACACCATATATTTT. Protein: CASISRRGSGNTIYF.

The V call is TRBV11-3, the J call TRBJ2-1; 8 bases match TRBD1. The junction had 6 bases not matched to a gene; V was cut back by 5 bases and J by 6 bases. Germline CDR1 reads SGHNT; CDR2 reads YENEEA. The CDR3 totals 14 residues. The CDR3 is CASSQQGERNEQFF. CDR3 coding DNA: TGTGCCAGCAGCCAACAGGGGGAACGCAATGAGCAGTTCTTC.

The rearrangement joins TRBV6-1 to TRBJ1-1; possibly TRBD1 for D (6 bases). The CDR3 has 18 residues. V was trimmed by 1 base and J by 1 base, leaving 19 bases between them. Germline CDR1 MNHNS, CDR2 SASEGT. The CDR3 bases are TGTGCCAGCAGTGAAGATCGTTGGCTGGGGGGCCCGAACACTGAAGCTTTCTTT. It is translated as CASSEDRWLGGPNTEAFF.

The genes are TRBV10-3 and TRBJ1-2, with TRBD1 as a possible D gene (5 bases). The germline CDR1 and CDR2 sequences are ENHRY and SYGVKD. CDR3 length: 15 residues. The V gene lost 7 bases and the J gene lost 8 bases, with 23 bases spanning the gap. In DNA, the CDR3 is TGTGCCATCACCCGAGGCGGGACCGACGTTAAGGGCTACACCTTC. Protein sequence: CAITRGGTDVKGYTF.

This chain's CDR3 is CAISGPGTNQPQHF. For the CDR3, the DNA is TGTGCCATCAGTGGTCCAGGCACTAATCAGCCCCAGCATTTT. The V call is TRBV10-3, the J call TRBJ1-5; no reliable D call. The CDR3 contains 14 residues. Germline-derived CDR1 and CDR2 are ENHRY and SYGVKD. Trimming left V 4 bases short and J 4 bases short, with 11 bases between.

The chain joins TRBV29-1 to TRBJ2-1; 8 nucleotides agree with TRBD2. The V and J ends lost 4 bases and 7 bases, in that order; junction bases with no gene match: 6. Germline V gene data show CDR1 as SQVTM and CDR2 as ANQGSEA. The CDR3 sequence is 13 residues long. Written as DNA, the CDR3 is TGCAGCGTTGGCGGGGGGCCGGAGAATGAGCAGTTCTTC. This encodes CSVGGGPENEQFF.

This chain uses TRBV6-5 with TRBJ2-7, with TRBD2 as a possible D gene (7 bases). This CDR3 comprises 13 residues. Germline assignment: CDR1 MNHEY and CDR2 SVGAGI. Trimming took off 6 bases at V and 3 bases at J, with 12 bases between the two ends. CDR3 nucleotide sequence: TGTGCCAGCAGCCACAGGGAGGGCTACGAGCAGTACTTC. This translates into CASSHREGYEQYF.

This clone was counted a single time. The chain employs TRBV7-8 and TRBJ2-3, with D possibly TRBD2 on 5 matching bases. Germline values: CDR1 SGHVS, CDR2 FQNEAQ. The CDR3 runs to 15 residues. V lost 4 bases to trimming and J lost 1 base, with 12 bases between them. CDR3 sequence reads: CASSSTRVGTDTQYF. CDR3 nucleotides: TGTGCCAGCAGCTCCACGCGGGTCGGCACAGATACGCAGTATTTT.

The CDR3 spells CASSQGQGLLRGYTF. CDR3 in DNA: TGTGCCAGCAGCCAGGGACAGGGGTTACTCCGCGGCTACACCTTC. The genes are TRBV5-4 and TRBJ1-2, with 10 nucleotides matching TRBD1. This CDR3 is built from 15 residues. After removal of 4 bases from V and 8 bases from J, the junction contained 11 bases not matched to a gene. CDR1 and CDR2 from the germline V gene are SGHNT and YYREEE (reference sequence).

The chain is built from TRBV28 and TRBJ1-3; 7 nucleotides align to TRBD1. The trim removed 4 bases at V and 2 bases at J, leaving 11 bases unmatched. Germline lookup yields CDR1 MDHEN and CDR2 SYDVKM. The CDR3 has 17 amino acids. The CDR3 region is CASSSTLGTATGNTIYF. In nucleotides, the CDR3 is TGTGCCAGCAGTTCGACCCTCGGGACAGCAACTGGAAACACCATATATTTT.

The chain links TRBV4-3 to TRBJ1-1; D ambiguous. The CDR3 contains 15 residues. V lost 1 base and J lost 1, with 10 bases in between. The germline CDR1 and CDR2 sequences are LGHNA and YSLEER. The CDR3 loop reads CASSQVFSGNTEAFF. CDR3 bases: TGCGCCAGCAGCCAAGTATTTTCTGGGAACACTGAAGCTTTCTTT.

The chain combines TRBV27 with TRBJ1-1, with 9 bases lining up with TRBD1. The V segment lost 4 bases and the J segment 5 bases; nucleotides outside the gene matches: 5. The CDR3 is 14 residues long. Germline V gene data show CDR1 as MNHEY and CDR2 as SMNVEV (reference sequence). The CDR3 nucleotides are TGTGCCAGCAGTTCTAGACAGGGGGGGACTGAAGCTTTCTTT. Protein sequence: CASSSRQGGTEAFF.

The chain uses TRBV12-5 and TRBJ2-3; D might be TRBD2 (7 bases). Germline-derived CDR1 and CDR2 are LGHNT and FRNRAP. The CDR3 totals 16 residues. V was pared by 5 bases and J by 7 bases, with 22 bases between. The CDR3 DNA is TGTGCTAGTGGTCCGCCCGGGGGGCCTTCCTCACATACGCAGTATTTT. Translated: CASGPPGGPSSHTQYF.

The rearrangement uses TRBV28 and TRBJ2-2, with 8 nucleotides matching TRBD1. The CDR3 is 16 amino acids. The V gene end was trimmed by 5 bases and the J gene end by 6 bases; junction bases not matched to a gene: 11. Germline V gene data show CDR1 as MDHEN and CDR2 as SYDVKM. Here the CDR3 reads CASSIPGQGLAGELFF. CDR3 DNA: TGTGCCAGCAGTATTCCAGGACAGGGTTTGGCCGGGGAGCTGTTTTTT.

V is TRBV5-8 and J is TRBJ1-1, with D maybe TRBD1 (5 bases). The germline V gene encodes CDR1 SGHTS and CDR2 YDEGEE. Trimming stripped 3 bases from V and 3 bases from J, with 12 bases between. There are 14 residues in the CDR3. CDR3 DNA: TGTGCCAGCAGCTCCCGGGCAGGGTACACTGAAGCTTTCTTT. Protein sequence: CASSSRAGYTEAFF.

Note on this clone: This specimen includes other DNA sequences encoding the same CDR3. The chain links TRBV7-9 to TRBJ2-1, with 7 bases identical to TRBD1. The CDR3 runs to 16 residues. V gave up 1 base and J gave up 1 base; unmatched junction bases: 4. CDR1 SEHNR and CDR2 FQNEAQ come from the germline V gene (reference sequence). As DNA, the CDR3 is TGTGCCAGCAGCTTAGAACAGGGGAGATCCTACAATGAGCAGTTCTTC. Translation: CASSLEQGRSYNEQFF.

The chain is built from TRBV7-2 and TRBJ2-1; 9 bases are shared with TRBD2. The CDR3 length is 16 residues. The germline V gene encodes CDR1 SGHTA and CDR2 FQGNSA. V lost 6 bases to trimming and J lost 1 base; unmatched junction nucleotides: 7. Here the CDR3 reads CASRSLAGSSYNEQFF. The CDR3 nucleotides read TGTGCCAGCAGGTCGCTAGCGGGGAGTTCCTACAATGAGCAGTTCTTC.

V is TRBV19 and J is TRBJ1-2; the match to TRBD1 covers 7 bases. The CDR3 runs to 16 residues. Germline CDR1 LNHDA, CDR2 SQIVND (reference sequence). V lost 2 bases and J lost 8; bases outside the gene matches: 14. The chain's CDR3 is CASSINPGQRRRGYTF. CDR3 coding DNA: TGTGCCAGTAGTATAAATCCGGGACAGCGGAGACGGGGCTACACCTTC.

The rearrangement joins TRBV6-5 to TRBJ1-1; D possibly corresponds to TRBD1 (6 bases). Germline V gene lookup returns CDR1 MNHEY and CDR2 SVGAGI. CDR3 length: 14 residues. V lost 7 bases to trimming and J lost 6 bases, with 18 bases between them. The CDR3 reads CASNQQGRYSEAFF. In DNA, the CDR3 is TGTGCCAGCAACCAACAGGGTCGGTATTCTGAAGCTTTCTTT.

This chain joins TRBV29-1 and TRBJ1-1, with TRBD1 as a possible D gene (5 bases). Trimming stripped 6 bases from V and 4 bases from J, with 15 bases between. Per germline, CDR1 SQVTM and CDR2 ANQGSEA. The CDR3 covers 13 residues. This CDR3 reads CSVVRVGATEAFF. The CDR3 DNA is TGCAGCGTCGTCAGGGTAGGGGCCACTGAAGCTTTCTTT. Drawing the rest from reference TRBV29-1 and TRBJ1-1, the complete variable domain is SAVISQKPSRDICQRGTSLTIQCQVDSQVTMMFWYRQQPGQSLTLIATANQGSEATYESGFVIDKFPISRPNLTFSTLTVSNMSPEDSSIYLCSVVRVGATEAFFGQGTRLTVV.

This clone appeared a single time. This rearrangement joins TRBV5-5 to TRBJ1-5; no clear D. Germline V CDR1 and CDR2: SGHKS, YYEKEE (reference sequence). Trimming pared 2 bases from V and 3 bases from J, leaving 6 bases between. The CDR3 contains 13 residues. CDR3 amino acids: CASSFGINQPQHF. CDR3 sequence (DNA): TGTGCCAGCAGCTTTGGGATCAATCAGCCCCAGCATTTT.

This chain uses TRBV6-5 with TRBJ2-2, with D perhaps TRBD2 (5 bases). V lost 0 bases and J 6 bases, leaving 11 bases between the germline ends. Germline loops: CDR1 MNHEY, CDR2 SVGAGI. CDR3 length: 15 amino acids. CDR3 loop: CASSYSISAAGELFF. The CDR3 DNA reads TGTGCCAGCAGTTACTCGATTTCAGCGGCCGGGGAGCTGTTTTTT.

V and J are TRBV11-1 and TRBJ2-3; possible D gene TRBD2, 5 bases. Germline CDR1 SGHAT, CDR2 FQDESV (reference sequence). This CDR3 region has 15 residues. V gave up 5 bases and J gave up 5 bases, with 17 bases separating them. The CDR3 sequence: CASSPSGYAQDTQYF. The DNA of the CDR3 is TGTGCCAGCAGCCCGTCGGGGTACGCACAAGATACGCAGTATTTT.